These T cell receptor beta chains were read from a single sample in a study of tumor-infiltrating lymphocytes in primary liver carcinoma. TCRdb reprocessed the multiplex PCR reads via MiXCR and lists one record per CDR3 protein. Of over 100,000 distinct CDR3 sequences in the sample, around 70% were seen once. What was sequenced was tumor-adjacent normal liver tissue. These receptors were obtained from a woman aged 55-70 years with primary liver carcinoma and hepatitis B virus infection. The CDR3 runs from the conserved cysteine through the conserved F or W. Each record gives: J gene, V gene, D gene, clone size, CDR3 DNA, CDR3 protein. A D gene is named only where the DNA matches it firmly. Not every row has a clone size; where given, it reads once, few, many or a size class.

j_gene: TRBJ2-7; v_gene: TRBV5-4; d_gene: .; abundance: .; CDR3nt: TGTGCCAGCAGCTTATCAGACTCGGGAGTTTGCTACGAGCAGTACTTC; CDR3aa: CASSLSDSGVCYEQYF
j_gene: TRBJ2-1; v_gene: TRBV11-2; d_gene: TRBD2; abundance: .; CDR3nt: TGTCCTAGCAGCTGGACTAGCGGGGCAGAGCAGTCCTTC; CDR3aa: CPSSWTSGAEQSF
j_gene: TRBJ2-2; v_gene: TRBV5-1; d_gene: .; abundance: .; CDR3nt: TGCGCCAGCAGATTGGGGCATGGAGCGAACACCGGGGAGCTGTTTTTT; CDR3aa: CASRLGHGANTGELFF
j_gene: TRBJ1-6; v_gene: TRBV10-2; d_gene: .; abundance: .; CDR3nt: TGCGCCAGCAGTCCGGACAGAAGTTATAATTCACCCCCCCACTTT; CDR3aa: CASSPDRSYNSPPHF
j_gene: TRBJ1-3; v_gene: TRBV6-5; d_gene: .; abundance: many; CDR3nt: TGTGCCAGCAGTTACGCCTCACACGGAAACACCATATATTTT; CDR3aa: CASSYASHGNTIYF
j_gene: TRBJ2-3; v_gene: TRBV2; d_gene: .; abundance: .; CDR3nt: TGTGCCACCCAGAGGGAGCGGTTGAGCACAGATACGCAGTATTTT; CDR3aa: CATQRERLSTDTQYF
j_gene: TRBJ2-5; v_gene: TRBV4-1; d_gene: TRBD2; abundance: many; CDR3nt: TGCGCCAGCAGCCCCGGGACTATTCAAGAGACCCAGTACTTC; CDR3aa: CASSPGTIQETQYF
j_gene: TRBJ2-1; v_gene: TRBV2; d_gene: TRBD1; abundance: .; CDR3nt: TGTGCCGGCAGTGACGAGGTTGACAGGGGGCAGTTCTTC; CDR3aa: CAGSDEVDRGQFF
j_gene: TRBJ2-3; v_gene: TRBV11-2; d_gene: TRBD2; abundance: medium-sized; CDR3nt: TGTGCCAGCAGCACCAAGCGGGAGCCATTAAGAGCAGATACGCAGTATTTT; CDR3aa: CASSTKREPLRADTQYF
j_gene: TRBJ2-3; v_gene: TRBV6-5; d_gene: .; abundance: many; CDR3nt: TGTGCCAGCAGTTACTCCGCGGGTAGCACAGATACGCAGTATTTT; CDR3aa: CASSYSAGSTDTQYF
j_gene: TRBJ1-4; v_gene: TRBV4-1; d_gene: .; abundance: .; CDR3nt: TGCGCCAGCAGCCAAGAGGACCAGTATGAAAAACTGCTTTTT; CDR3aa: CASSQEDQYEKLLF